Given below is one T cell receptor beta chain in context. These data are taken from a study of blood T cell repertoires in COVID-19. Study summary: From the United States, Italy and Spain came samples of acute and convalescent COVID-19.

Patients in Seattle were enrolled during active infection, then followed longitudinally. Trimming at V came to 6 bases and at J to 4 bases, leaving 11 bases not matched to a gene. The CDR3 is 15 amino acids. Germline V gene lookup returns CDR1 SGHRS and CDR2 YFSETQ. As processed by the authors: Amplifying reference gene primers gave estimates of nucleated cell counts. Produced via immunoSEQ multiplex PCR; TCRdb's table is partial and in-frame only. V and J calls and clone size come straight from that table; D and trimming were deduced from the DNA. The profile covers a few hundred thousand clones, with about nine tenths appearing a single time and more than 9.5% taken by the ten largest.

This chain connects TRBV5-1 to TRBJ1-2, with TRBD1 matching over 8 bases. Sequenced input: peripheral blood. This clonotype was obtained from a woman younger than 45 with COVID-19, enrolled during active disease. The CDR3: CASNIRSGGTYGYTF. The CDR3 DNA sequence: TGCGCCAGCAACATCCGATCAGGGGGCACCTATGGCTACACCTTC.